These 27 T cell receptor beta chains share one sample of origin, sequenced in a study of PD-L1 blockade in urothelial cancer. Assay used: immunoSEQ multiplex PCR; TCRdb lists only in-frame clones, some missing. The table lists 60,000 to 70,000 clones, 81% of them singletons, with around 1.5% in the top ten. Time point of the sample: pretreatment peripheral blood. The sequencing here drew on PBMCs, taken around atezolizumab (anti-PD-L1) treatment. The receptors derive from a man aged 65 to 79 with urothelial cancer.

The chain employs TRBV7-6 and TRBJ2-1; D gene ambiguous. The CDR3 length is 16 residues. Deletions cut 1 base from V and 1 base from J, with 11 bases between. Germline V gene data show CDR1 as SGHVS and CDR2 as FNYEAQ. CDR3 bases: TGTGCCAGCAGCTTAGGGCAGTTGACTTCCTACAATGAGCAGTTCTTC. This encodes CASSLGQLTSYNEQFF.

This clone has a single count. The chain joins TRBV5-1 to TRBJ2-7, with D tentatively TRBD2 (7 bases). The CDR3 sequence is 15 residues long. Trimming left V 6 bases short and J 5 bases short, with 21 bases between. Germline lookup yields CDR1 SGHRS and CDR2 YFSETQ. This CDR3 is CASTIGGGRKDEQYF. The CDR3 coding sequence is TGCGCCAGCACCATCGGGGGCGGGAGAAAGGACGAGCAGTACTTC.

The rearrangement joins TRBV7-8 to TRBJ1-2, with 8 bases fitting TRBD1. V trimming: 4 bases; J trimming: 4 bases; junction bases outside the gene matches: 14. Germline CDR1 is SGHVS and CDR2 is FQNEAQ. This CDR3 has 17 amino acids. CDR3 in DNA: TGTGCCAGCAGCTCAAATCCCGCCGGACAGGGTCCCTATGGCTACACCTTC. Translated: CASSSNPAGQGPYGYTF.

The chain uses TRBV6-1 and TRBJ1-1, with TRBD1 identical over 9 bases. The CDR3 is 18 amino acids. The V gene end was trimmed by 0 bases and the J gene end by 0 bases; junction bases not matched to a gene: 8. Germline CDR1 reads MNHNS; CDR2 reads SASEGT. CDR3 DNA: TGTGCCAGCAGTGAAGCGACAGGGGGAGCGGCCATGAACACTGAAGCTTTCTTT. Translation: CASSEATGGAAMNTEAFF.

This clone was recorded once. The chain joins TRBV7-3 to TRBJ2-1, with TRBD2 matching 8 bases. Germline CDR1 and CDR2: SGHTA and FQGTGA. The junction had 10 bases not matched to a gene; V was cut back by 5 bases and J by 4 bases. The CDR3 runs to 16 residues. CDR3 bases: TGTGCCAGCAGCCCGACCGGGAGGGCCACATACAATGAGCAGTTCTTC. Protein product: CASSPTGRATYNEQFF.

This clone came up once. V usage is TRBV29-1 and J usage is TRBJ2-7; 9 nucleotides line up with TRBD1. The V gene's germline CDR1 is SQVTM and CDR2 ANQGSEA. CDR3 length equals 13 residues. The V gene end was trimmed by 6 bases and the J gene end by 0 bases; junction bases not matched to a gene: 3. The CDR3 reads CSVRDRVSYEQYF. The CDR3, as DNA: TGCAGCGTCCGGGACAGGGTCTCCTACGAGCAGTACTTC.

V gene TRBV28 combines with J gene TRBJ1-2; the D gene is possibly TRBD1 (5 bases). The CDR3 runs 12 residues. V lost 3 bases and J 5 bases, leaving 7 bases between the germline ends. Per the germline V gene, CDR1 is MDHEN and CDR2 is SYDVKM. The DNA of the CDR3 is TGTGCCAGCAGTTTTGGGGGGTATGGCTACACCTTC. Translation: CASSFGGYGYTF.

The chain has TRBV4-2 and TRBJ2-1; 13 bases are a match to TRBD2. Germline loops: CDR1 LGHNA, CDR2 YNFKEQ. Losses at the gene ends were 3 bases for V and 6 bases for J; bases not matched to a gene: 8. The CDR3 length is 17 residues. CDR3 loop: CASSQRGGTSGANEQFF. DNA of the CDR3: TGTGCCAGCAGCCAGAGGGGAGGGACTAGCGGGGCCAATGAGCAGTTCTTC.

V gene TRBV5-1 combines with J gene TRBJ2-7, with D possibly being TRBD2 (6 bases). The CDR3 sequence is 13 residues long. The germline gives CDR1 SGHRS, CDR2 YFSETQ. Trimming took off 0 bases at V and 4 bases at J, with 8 bases between the two ends. The CDR3 bases are TGCGCCAGCAGCTTGGTTCGGGGGTACGAGCAGTACTTC. It translates to CASSLVRGYEQYF.

The rearrangement links TRBV27 to TRBJ2-7; the match to TRBD1 covers 12 bases. After removal of 3 bases from V and 6 bases from J, the junction contained 6 bases not matched to a gene. The CDR3 covers 15 residues. Germline V gene data show CDR1 as MNHEY and CDR2 as SMNVEV (reference sequence). Here the CDR3 reads CASSFSGTGGGEQYF. The CDR3 DNA follows: TGTGCCAGCAGTTTTTCCGGGACAGGGGGCGGCGAGCAGTACTTC.

The J gene is TRBJ2-2, the V gene TRBV27; 7 positions match TRBD1. This CDR3 comprises 14 residues. Per the germline V gene, CDR1 is MNHEY and CDR2 is SMNVEV (reference sequence). V lost 6 bases and J lost 5; bases outside the gene matches: 6. CDR3 sequence (DNA): TGTGCCAGCAGACCGCCGACAGGGACCGGGGAGCTGTTTTTT. Its translation: CASRPPTGTGELFF.

The rearrangement uses TRBV5-6 and TRBJ2-1, with TRBD1 identical over 7 bases. Trimming at V came to 5 bases and at J to 7 bases, leaving 6 bases not matched to a gene. Germline V CDR1 and CDR2: SGHDT, YYEEEE. The CDR3 has 13 amino acids. The CDR3 sequence is CASRLDRANEQFF. CDR3 sequence (DNA): TGTGCCAGCAGGTTAGACAGGGCTAATGAGCAGTTCTTC.

V gene TRBV4-3 combines with J gene TRBJ1-2; maybe TRBD1 (6 bases). V shed 1 base and J shed 5 bases, with 11 bases lying between them. Per the germline V gene, CDR1 is LGHNA and CDR2 is YSLEER. CDR3 size: 14 residues. CDR3 bases: TGCGCCAGCAGCCAAGCGACACAGGGTTATGGCTACACCTTC. It translates to CASSQATQGYGYTF.

This clone has just a few counts. CDR3: CASSLESTQGTYEQYF. DNA of the CDR3: TGTGCCAGCAGCTTAGAGTCGACACAGGGGACCTACGAGCAGTACTTC. The chain is built from TRBV7-2 and TRBJ2-7; TRBD1 aligns across 7 bases. Germline V gene lookup returns CDR1 SGHTA and CDR2 FQGNSA. The CDR3 totals 16 residues. Trimming cost V 1 base and J 2 bases; bases outside gene matches: 8.

The chain employs TRBV19 and TRBJ2-7; 8 nucleotides match TRBD2. CDR1 is LNHDA and CDR2 is SQIVND in the germline V gene (reference sequence). Trimming cost V 6 bases and J 5 bases; bases outside gene matches: 12. This CDR3 contains 15 residues. Here the CDR3 DNA reads TGTGCCAGTAGCCTCCTAACGGGAGGGCCTAACGAGCAGTACTTC. This sequence encodes CASSLLTGGPNEQYF.

The chain links TRBV5-4 to TRBJ2-3; the D is unclear. Trimming cost V 3 bases and J 0 bases, with 14 bases left between them. The CDR3 runs 16 residues. The germline gives CDR1 SGHNT, CDR2 YYREEE (reference sequence). The CDR3 is CASSSSPSSSTDTQYF. The DNA of the CDR3 is TGTGCCAGCAGCTCCTCCCCGAGCTCTAGCACAGATACGCAGTATTTT.

The chain has TRBV2 and TRBJ1-2; TRBD1 agrees at 11 bases. The CDR3 has 14 residues. Germline CDR1 reads SNHLY; CDR2 reads FYNNEI. V shed 4 bases and J 5 bases; nucleotides not matched to a gene: 3. CDR3: CASSAGTGGYGYTF. For the CDR3, the DNA is TGTGCCAGCAGTGCCGGGACAGGGGGTTATGGCTACACCTTC.

The V and J genes are TRBV15 and TRBJ2-1; D is unclear. Germline CDR1 LNHNV, CDR2 YYDKDF (reference sequence). The CDR3 has 12 residues. V dropped 4 bases and J dropped 7 bases, with 8 bases sitting between them. As DNA, the CDR3 is TGTGCCACCAGCAAGTTTAGAAATGAGCAGTTCTTC. Protein: CATSKFRNEQFF. Drawing the rest from reference TRBV15 and TRBJ2-1, the complete variable domain is DAMVIQNPRYQVTQFGKPVTLSCSQTLNHNVMYWYQQKSSQAPKLLFHYYDKDFNNEADTPDNFQSRRPNTSFCFLDIRSPGLGDTAMYLCATSKFRNEQFFGPGTRLTVL.

The gene calls are TRBV5-1 and TRBJ1-1; unclear D gene. Trimming shortened V by 4 bases and J by 7 bases, and 14 bases separated the two germline ends. Germline CDR1 and CDR2: SGHRS and YFSETQ. The CDR3 has 13 amino acids. CDR3 loop: CASSPSSEGEAFF. The CDR3 DNA reads as TGCGCCAGCAGCCCGTCCTCGGAGGGTGAAGCTTTCTTT. Full variable domain (remainder filled in from reference TRBV5-1 and TRBJ1-1): KAGVTQTPRYLIKTRGQQVTLSCSPISGHRSVSWYQQTPGQGLQFLFEYFSETQRNKGNFPGRFSGRQFSNSRSEMNVSTLELGDSALYLCASSPSSEGEAFFGQGTRLTVV.

The chain has TRBV11-2 and TRBJ1-3; D gene uncertain. The ends were cut back, 0 bases at V and 1 base at J, with 13 bases in the middle. The CDR3 loop spans 17 amino acids. In germline, CDR1 is SGHAT, CDR2 FQNNGV. Written as DNA, the CDR3 is TGTGCCAGCAGCTTAGAGTCCGGGTGGGTTTCTGGAAACACCATATATTTT. Encoded protein: CASSLESGWVSGNTIYF.

This clone was recorded a few times. CDR3 DNA sequence: TGTGCCAGCAGCCAGGAGACAGGGGGAGTGAGATACGAGCAGTACTTC. The encoded protein is CASSQETGGVRYEQYF. The genes are TRBV4-2 and TRBJ2-7, with 9 bases fitting TRBD1. Germline V gene sequence: CDR1 LGHNA, CDR2 YNFKEQ. The CDR3 extends over 16 amino acids. With 3 bases clipped from V and 4 bases from J, the junction kept 10 bases outside the gene matches.

V usage is TRBV4-3 and J usage is TRBJ2-1; no firm D call. V lost 0 bases to trimming and J lost 12 bases, with 12 bases between them. CDR1 is LGHNA, CDR2 YSLEER, per germline. The CDR3 extends over 13 amino acids. CDR3 region: CASSQDLAGGQFF. CDR3 coding DNA: TGCGCCAGCAGCCAAGATTTGGCAGGTGGGCAGTTCTTC.

This clone was detected a few times. J is TRBJ2-7 and V is TRBV10-3, with 7 bases fitting TRBD2. Trimming removed 8 bases from V and 0 bases from J; junction bases left unmatched: 4. The CDR3 consists of 13 residues. Germline V gene sequence: CDR1 ENHRY, CDR2 SYGVKD. CDR3 protein: CAIREASSYEQYF. The CDR3 region has the DNA TGTGCCATCCGGGAGGCGAGCTCCTACGAGCAGTACTTC.

CDR3 DNA sequence: TGTGCCAGCAGCTCAAACAGGGGAGTCACTGAAGCTTTCTTT. It codes for CASSSNRGVTEAFF. The rearrangement joins TRBV5-4 to TRBJ1-1; TRBD1 matches 7 bases. The CDR3 totals 14 residues. Germline loops: CDR1 SGHNT, CDR2 YYREEE (reference sequence). J gave up 4 bases and V 3 bases, and 6 bases lay outside the gene matches.

The rearrangement uses TRBV9 and TRBJ2-5; TRBD2 aligns across 8 bases. The CDR3 has 15 amino acids. V was pared by 4 bases and J by 3 bases, with 8 bases of the junction left unmatched. Per germline, CDR1 SGDLS and CDR2 YYNGEE. CDR3 amino acids: CASSPAGTREETQYF. Here the CDR3 DNA reads TGTGCCAGCAGCCCAGCGGGGACTAGGGAAGAGACCCAGTACTTC.

The chain uses TRBV7-9 and TRBJ2-7; 7 nucleotides agree with TRBD2. The length of the CDR3 is 16 residues. Germline CDR1 reads SEHNR; CDR2 reads FQNEAQ (reference sequence). The V and J ends lost 7 bases and 4 bases, in that order; junction bases with no gene match: 16. In DNA form, the CDR3 reads TGTGCCAGCACCTCCTCGGAGGGCGGGAGTACGTACGAGCAGTACTTC. This gives the protein CASTSSEGGSTYEQYF.

The chain links TRBV28 to TRBJ2-5, with a weak D call TRBD1 (6 bases). V lost 7 bases to trimming and J lost 2 bases, with 14 bases between them. CDR3 length: 14 amino acids. Germline loops: CDR1 MDHEN, CDR2 SYDVKM. The CDR3 nucleotides are TGTGCCAGCACCAAACCGGACAGTCAAGAGACCCAGTACTTC. This encodes CASTKPDSQETQYF.